These T cell receptor beta chains were read from a single sample in a study of identifying expanded T cells in peripheral blood. Using immunoSEQ multiplex PCR, the repertoire was profiled, and TCRdb retains in-frame clones only, with some absent. The sample lists some 120,000 clones, 84% occurring once. The sample comprised blood. The receptors were sampled from a person aged 18 to 75 in good health. CDR3s include the opening cysteine and the closing phenylalanine or tryptophan. Fields, in order: clone size, D gene, J gene, V gene, CDR3 DNA, CDR3 protein. D genes are given only for firm matches. The size of a clone is reported for some rows only, either as once, few or many, or as a class for expanded clones.

>NA|TRBD1|TRBJ1-2|TRBV9
TGTGCCAGCAGCGTAGAGGGGACAGGGTACTATGGCTACACCTTC
CASSVEGTGYYGYTF
>NA|TRBD2|TRBJ2-1|TRBV5-5
TGTGCCAGCAGCACGACTAGCGGGGGGGCCCATGAGCAGTTCTTC
CASSTTSGGAHEQFF
>NA|TRBD1|TRBJ2-7|TRBV19
TGTGCCAGTAGTAACGGACAGGGTTCCTACGAGCAGTACTTC
CASSNGQGSYEQYF
>NA|NA|TRBJ2-3|TRBV18
TGTGCCAGCTCACTAAACGCCCTCGACACAGATACGCAGTATTTT
CASSLNALDTDTQYF
>NA|NA|TRBJ2-1|TRBV11-2
TGTGCCAGCAGCGCCCAGGGTTACTACAATGAGCAGTTCTTC
CASSAQGYYNEQFF
>NA|NA|TRBJ1-5|TRBV6-5
TGTGCCAGCAGTTCCGAGCCTTATAGCAATCAGCCCCAGCATTTT
CASSSEPYSNQPQHF
>NA|NA|TRBJ1-1|TRBV10-3
TGTGCCATCAGTGAGCGCTCTCAGTTGAACACTGAAGCTTTCTTT
CAISERSQLNTEAFF
>NA|TRBD2|TRBJ2-3|TRBV10-3
TGTGCCATCAGTGAGACTAGCGGGGGCACAGATACGCAGTATTTT
CAISETSGGTDTQYF
>few|NA|TRBJ1-5|TRBV21-1
TGTGCCAGCAGCAAAGGCCTGGTAGGCCCATGGCAGCCCCAGCATTTT
CASSKGLVGPWQPQHF
>NA|NA|TRBJ2-3|TRBV21-1
TGTGCCAGCAGCAAAGAGGCCCCCCAGCCCCGCGACTATAGCACAGATACGCAGTATTTT
CASSKEAPQPRDYSTDTQYF
>once|NA|TRBJ1-5|TRBV6-1
TGTGCCAGCAGTGTAGGACAGACAAAGGGGCAGCCCCAGCATTTT
CASSVGQTKGQPQHF
>NA|NA|TRBJ2-7|TRBV14
TGTGCCAGCAGCCAACGACTGAACGTGGGCAGAGACTACGAGCAGTACTTC
CASSQRLNVGRDYEQYF
>NA|NA|TRBJ1-4|TRBV18
TGTGCCAGCTCACCTTTGAGAGAGAGTAATGAAAAACTGTTTTTT
CASSPLRESNEKLFF
>NA|NA|TRBJ1-1|TRBV7-3
TGTGCCAGCAGCTTAAATAGGTTGGCGGGGACTGAAGCTTTCTTT
CASSLNRLAGTEAFF
>NA|NA|TRBJ2-7|TRBV5-5
TGTGCCAGCAGCCAATCCCCCCTCTACGAGCAGTACTTC
CASSQSPLYEQYF
>NA|NA|TRBJ1-2|TRBV30
TGTGCCTGGAGGGCAGGCGGCTATGGCTACACCTTC
CAWRAGGYGYTF
>NA|NA|TRBJ1-3|TRBV5-1
TGCGCCAGCTCCTTCGGGGGGCCCGGAAACACCATATATTTT
CASSFGGPGNTIYF
>NA|TRBD2|TRBJ2-1|TRBV5-1
TGCGCCAGCAGCTTTTGGTCGGGGGGGTACAATGAGCAGTTCTTC
CASSFWSGGYNEQFF
>NA|TRBD1|TRBJ2-7|TRBV29-1
TGCAGCGTTGAAGACGACAGGGGTTTGCGAGAGCAGTACTTC
CSVEDDRGLREQYF
>NA|NA|TRBJ1-2|TRBV7-8
TGTGCCAGCAGCTTAGGGGCAGGGCTATTCTATGGCTACACCTTC
CASSLGAGLFYGYTF
>NA|NA|TRBJ1-2|TRBV19
TGTGCCAGTAGTACCTCCGAAGGGATCTATGGCTACACCTTC
CASSTSEGIYGYTF
>NA|TRBD1|TRBJ2-7|TRBV5-5
TGTGCCAGCAGCCACGGGACAGGGGCTTACGAGCAGTACTTC
CASSHGTGAYEQYF
>NA|NA|TRBJ1-1|TRBV19
TGTGCCAGTAGTATAGATCTATGGGCAGAGAACACTGAAGCTTTCTTT
CASSIDLWAENTEAFF
>NA|NA|TRBJ2-3|TRBV29-1
TGCAGCGTTGAGAAGGGACGTGGCACAGATACGCAGTATTTT
CSVEKGRGTDTQYF
>once|NA|TRBJ1-2|TRBV7-2
TGTGCCAGCAGCCCCGGCGATTATGGCTACACCTTC
CASSPGDYGYTF
>NA|NA|TRBJ1-5|TRBV30
TGTGCCTGGAGTCCCAATAGCAATCAGCCCCAGCATTTT
CAWSPNSNQPQHF
>NA|NA|TRBJ2-1|TRBV9
TGTGCCAGCAGCGTATCAGGGGCTGGCAATGAGCAGTTCTTC
CASSVSGAGNEQFF
>once|TRBD2|TRBJ2-2|TRBV13
TGTGCCAGCAGCTCAAGGGGGAGCGGGGGGCACACCGGGGAGCTGTTTTTT
CASSSRGSGGHTGELFF